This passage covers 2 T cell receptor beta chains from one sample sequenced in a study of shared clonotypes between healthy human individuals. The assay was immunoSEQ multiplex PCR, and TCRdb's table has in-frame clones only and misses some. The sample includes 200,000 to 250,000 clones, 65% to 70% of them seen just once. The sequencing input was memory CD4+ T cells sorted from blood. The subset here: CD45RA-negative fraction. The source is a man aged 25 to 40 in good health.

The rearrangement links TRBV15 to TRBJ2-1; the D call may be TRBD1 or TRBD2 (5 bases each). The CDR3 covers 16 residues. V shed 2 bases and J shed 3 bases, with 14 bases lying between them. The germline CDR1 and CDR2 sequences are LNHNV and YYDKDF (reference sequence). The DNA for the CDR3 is TGTGCCACCAGCAGAACGGGGCGTGCGGACTACAATGAGCAGTTCTTC. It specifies CATSRTGRADYNEQFF.

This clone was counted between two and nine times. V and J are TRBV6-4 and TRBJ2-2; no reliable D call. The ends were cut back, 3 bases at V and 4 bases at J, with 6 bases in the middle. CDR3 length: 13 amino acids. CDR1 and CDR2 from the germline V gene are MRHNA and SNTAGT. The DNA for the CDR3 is TGTGCCAGCAGTGAAGGGCCCACCGGGGAGCTGTTTTTT. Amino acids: CASSEGPTGELFF.